Below, 27 T cell receptor beta chains from the same sample are listed, as sequenced in a study of CD8 T cells in ankylosing spondylitis. Via MiXCR, TCRdb re-called the 5' RACE reads, giving one row per CDR3 protein. Of 100,000 to 150,000 distinct CDR3 sequences in the sample, over 6% were seen once. The sample comprised blood, either unsorted or a sorted T cell fraction (not recorded which). The receptor source for this set is a male donor with ankylosing spondylitis or in good health (not recorded which).

This clonotype was seen at least ten times. The V and J genes are TRBV28 and TRBJ2-1; D may be TRBD2 (6 bases). Germline V lookup: CDR1 MDHEN, CDR2 SYDVKM. The CDR3 runs 15 residues. The germline V and J ends were trimmed by 7 bases and 4 bases, with 17 bases remaining between them. The CDR3 sequence is CASTLGASVYNEQFF. The CDR3 nucleotides are TGTGCCAGCACCTTGGGCGCTAGCGTGTACAATGAGCAGTTCTTC.

This clonotype has at least ten counts. This chain uses TRBV7-9 with TRBJ2-5; D remains ambiguous. Trimming left V 6 bases short and J 7 bases short, with 15 bases between. Germline V lookup: CDR1 SEHNR, CDR2 FQNEAQ (reference sequence). The CDR3 has 13 amino acids. The CDR3 DNA follows: TGTGCCAGCAGGACGGGTTCTATGGGGACCCAGTACTTC. The encoded protein is CASRTGSMGTQYF. The variable domain in full, with the rest retrieved from reference TRBV7-9 and TRBJ2-5, is DTGVSQNPRHKITKRGQNVTFRCDPISEHNRLYWYRQTLGQGPEFLTYFQNEAQLEKSRLLSDRFSAERPKGSFSTLEIQRTEQGDSAMYLCASRTGSMGTQYFGPGTRLLVL.

The table lists this clonotype with many counts. A read error may account for a junction end that differs from germline. The J gene is TRBJ2-3, the V gene TRBV7-2, with 10 bases fitting TRBD2. The CDR3 extends over 16 amino acids. The germline V gene encodes CDR1 SGHTA and CDR2 FQGNSA. CDR3 in amino acids: CACRGRRLAGVDTQYF. CDR3 nucleotides: TGTGCCTGCAGGGGGCGAAGGCTAGCGGGAGTAGATACGCAGTATTTT.

This clonotype was found many times. V and J are TRBV7-2 and TRBJ2-5; D not certain. CDR3 length: 15 residues. V dropped 1 base and J dropped 5 bases, with 14 bases sitting between them. Looked up from germline, CDR1 is SGHTA and CDR2 is FQGNSA. The CDR3: CASSLVLGFWETQYF. For the CDR3, the DNA is TGTGCCAGCAGCTTAGTCCTCGGGTTTTGGGAGACCCAGTACTTC.

This clonotype was seen ten or more times. The gene calls are TRBV5-1 and TRBJ2-1, with a weak D call TRBD1 (6 bases). V was cut by 2 bases and J by 7 bases, with 10 bases left in between. The germline V gene encodes CDR1 SGHRS and CDR2 YFSETQ. This CDR3 is 13 amino acids long. CDR3 loop: CASSLATGNEQFF. DNA for the CDR3: TGCGCCAGCAGCTTAGCCACAGGGAATGAGCAGTTCTTC.

The CDR3 region is CASSFGRKNTGELFF. CDR3 nucleotides: TGTGCCAGCAGCTTCGGACGGAAGAACACCGGGGAGCTGTTTTTT. The rearrangement joins TRBV11-2 to TRBJ2-2; D is unclear. The CDR3 contains 15 residues. Germline V gene sequence: CDR1 SGHAT, CDR2 FQNNGV. The V gene lost 3 bases and the J gene lost 1 base, with 9 bases spanning the gap.

This clonotype was seen repeatedly, ten times or more. This chain uses TRBV5-1 with TRBJ1-3; 8 nucleotides align to TRBD1. Trimming cost V 3 bases and J 3 bases; bases outside gene matches: 8. Germline values: CDR1 SGHRS, CDR2 YFSETQ. The CDR3 length is 16 residues. The CDR3 protein is CASSSTGGGDGNTIYF. The CDR3 coding sequence is TGCGCCAGCAGCTCTACAGGGGGAGGAGATGGAAACACCATATATTTT.

For this clonotype: A read error may explain this, as a much larger clone is one base away. This chain uses TRBV5-1 with TRBJ2-2; 9 nucleotides agree with TRBD2. The germline gives CDR1 SGHRS, CDR2 YFSETQ. The CDR3 has 16 residues. The junction had 10 bases not matched to a gene; V was cut back by 0 bases and J by 10 bases. CDR3 region: CASSLAELAGSEELFF. The CDR3, as DNA: TGCGCCAGCAGCTTGGCCGAGCTAGCGGGGTCCGAGGAGCTGTTTTTT.

The genes are TRBV5-1 and TRBJ2-5; D unclear. The CDR3 covers 14 residues. Germline V CDR1 and CDR2: SGHRS, YFSETQ. The V and J ends lost 4 bases and 2 bases respectively, with 12 bases between them. The CDR3 region has the DNA TGCGCCAGCAGCACCTCAGGAAGGCAAGAGACCCAGTACTTC. It is translated as CASSTSGRQETQYF.

This clonotype was found many times. The chain carries TRBV7-2 and TRBJ2-3; no definite D call. Germline CDR1 SGHTA, CDR2 FQGNSA. Trimming pared 2 bases from V and 0 bases from J, leaving 6 bases between. The CDR3 is 14 amino acids. In DNA form, the CDR3 reads TGTGCCAGCAGCTTAAACCTTAGCACAGATACGCAGTATTTT. This codes for CASSLNLSTDTQYF.

There are many counts of this clonotype. The J gene is TRBJ1-1, the V gene TRBV7-2; D is undetermined. V shed 5 bases and J shed 3 bases, with 10 bases lying between them. This CDR3 is 13 amino acids long. CDR1 and CDR2 (germline): SGHTA, FQGNSA. CDR3: CASSQTPDTEAFF. The CDR3 bases are TGTGCCAGCAGCCAGACACCCGACACTGAAGCTTTCTTT.

The sample holds many counts of this clonotype. This chain uses TRBV4-3 with TRBJ2-7; no clear D. This CDR3 is 15 amino acids long. Germline lookup yields CDR1 LGHNA and CDR2 YSLEER. With 0 bases removed from V and 2 bases from J, the gap between germline ends came to 11 bases. This chain's CDR3 is CASSQEGKGPYEQYF. CDR3 in DNA: TGCGCCAGCAGCCAAGAGGGAAAAGGGCCCTACGAGCAGTACTTC.

This clonotype was seen repeatedly, ten times or more. The CDR3 reads CASSLDGTGSFEQFF. In DNA, the CDR3 is TGCGCCAGCAGCTTGGACGGGACAGGGTCGTTTGAGCAGTTCTTC. V gene TRBV5-1 combines with J gene TRBJ2-1; 9 positions agree with TRBD1. Germline lookup yields CDR1 SGHRS and CDR2 YFSETQ. CDR3 size: 15 residues. J gave up 9 bases and V 0 bases, and 7 bases lay outside the gene matches.

This clonotype was observed at least ten times. The CDR3: CASSPPRSAYGNTIYF. Written as DNA, the CDR3 is TGTGCCAGCAGCCCACCACGGAGTGCATACGGAAACACCATATATTTT. The chain links TRBV13 to TRBJ1-3; no clear D. Germline V gene lookup returns CDR1 PRHDT and CDR2 FYEKMQ (reference sequence). The CDR3 has 16 amino acids. V shed 5 bases and J shed 4 bases, with 18 bases lying between them.

As to this clonotype: This clone may be a read error of a much larger clone one base away. The rearrangement links TRBV15 to TRBJ1-2, with D possibly being TRBD1 (5 bases). The CDR3 totals 15 residues. Per germline, CDR1 LNHNV and CDR2 YYDKDF (reference sequence). The DNA for the CDR3 is TGTGCCCCCAGCAGATTAAGGCAGGGTAGCTATGGCTACACCTTC. The encoded protein is CAPSRLRQGSYGYTF. Drawing the rest from reference TRBV15 and TRBJ1-2, the complete variable domain is DAMVIQNPRYQVTQFGKPVTLSCSQTLNHNVMYWYQQKSSQAPKLLFHYYDKDFNNEADTPDNFQSRRPNTSFCFLDIRSPGLGDTAMYLCAPSRLRQGSYGYTFGSGTRLTVV.

This clonotype was counted at least ten times. The chain couples TRBV12-3 or TRBV12-4 to TRBJ1-2; 7 nucleotides match TRBD1. The CDR3 extends over 15 amino acids. The V and J ends lost 7 bases and 4 bases, in that order; junction bases with no gene match: 12. The CDR3 spells CASTPTVGTAYGYTF. In nucleotides, the CDR3 is TGTGCCAGCACCCCCACAGTCGGGACAGCCTATGGCTACACCTTC.

This clonotype was counted many times. V gene TRBV7-2 combines with J gene TRBJ2-5; D possibly corresponds to TRBD1 (5 bases). Per germline, CDR1 SGHTA and CDR2 FQGNSA. CDR3 length: 14 residues. V lost 3 bases and J 4 bases, leaving 12 bases between the germline ends. The CDR3 DNA follows: TGTGCCAGCAGCTTCCGTCAGGGTCGAGAGACCCAGTACTTC. It yields the protein CASSFRQGRETQYF. Combining the CDR3 with reference TRBV7-2 and TRBJ2-5 gives the whole variable domain GAGVSQSPSNKVTEKGKDVELRCDPISGHTALYWYRQSLGQGLEFLIYFQGNSAPDKSGLPSDRFSAERTGGSVSTLTIQRTQQEDSAVYLCASSFRQGRETQYFGPGTRLLVL.

Many counts were recorded for this clonotype. The chain couples TRBV20-1 to TRBJ1-5; D ambiguous. The V gene lost 0 bases and the J gene lost 6 bases, with 15 bases spanning the gap. The CDR3 runs to 15 residues. Germline lookup yields CDR1 DFQATT and CDR2 SNEGSKA (reference sequence). The CDR3 sequence is CSARDFRRVGQPQHF. CDR3 sequence (DNA): TGCAGTGCTAGAGATTTTAGGAGGGTGGGTCAGCCCCAGCATTTT.

This clonotype was seen many times. V gene TRBV5-1 combines with J gene TRBJ2-3; unclear D gene. Looked up from germline, CDR1 is SGHRS and CDR2 is YFSETQ. This CDR3 is built from 14 residues. V dropped 5 bases and J dropped 3 bases, with 13 bases sitting between them. This chain's CDR3 is CASRPVGVTDTQYF. The CDR3 region has the DNA TGCGCCAGCAGGCCTGTTGGTGTGACAGATACGCAGTATTTT.

This clonotype was observed at least ten times. The chain has TRBV7-9 and TRBJ2-1; the match to TRBD1 covers 7 bases. Germline V lookup: CDR1 SEHNR, CDR2 FQNEAQ (reference sequence). This CDR3 has 14 residues. V was clipped by 6 bases and J by 4 bases; unmatched bases: 6. The CDR3 region is CASSPGGKYNEQFF. The CDR3 DNA is TGTGCCAGCAGTCCAGGGGGTAAATACAATGAGCAGTTCTTC.

This clonotype was seen repeatedly, ten times or more. The chain recombines TRBV20-1 with TRBJ2-7; 7 nucleotides match TRBD2. Germline CDR1 is DFQATT and CDR2 is SNEGSKA (reference sequence). The CDR3 runs 13 residues. V dropped 3 bases and J dropped 4; count of bases not matched to a gene: 6. CDR3 coding DNA: TGCAGTGCTAGGTGGGACTACTCTTACGAGCAGTACTTC. Protein sequence: CSARWDYSYEQYF.

This clonotype was observed at least ten times. The chain employs TRBV11-2 and TRBJ1-5; unclear D gene. The CDR3 consists of 15 residues. Germline CDR1 is SGHAT and CDR2 is FQNNGV. The V gene lost 1 base and the J gene lost 6 bases, with 13 bases spanning the gap. This chain's CDR3 is CASSLGAEAVQPQHF. CDR3 in DNA: TGTGCCAGCAGCTTAGGGGCGGAAGCGGTTCAGCCCCAGCATTTT. The full variable domain, with the rest looked up from reference TRBV11-2 and TRBJ1-5, is EAGVAQSPRYKIIEKRQSVAFWCNPISGHATLYWYQQILGQGPKLLIQFQNNGVVDDSQLPKDRFSAERLKGVDSTLKIQPAKLEDSAVYLCASSLGAEAVQPQHFGDGTRLSIL.

The chain is built from TRBV7-2 and TRBJ2-4; 15 bases fit TRBD2. The CDR3 totals 16 residues. The germline CDR1 and CDR2 sequences are SGHTA and FQGNSA. V dropped 5 bases and J dropped 10; count of bases not matched to a gene: 9. The CDR3 nucleotides read TGTGCCAGCAGCCCTCGTCGGACTAGCGGGGGGGGAATTCAGTACTTC. Translating gives CASSPRRTSGGGIQYF.

This clonotype was observed at least ten times. The CDR3 region has the DNA TGTGCCAGCAGCCAAGACGCGGCGGGAGGGCCAAGTCAAGAGACCCAGTACTTC. This sequence encodes CASSQDAAGGPSQETQYF. The rearrangement joins TRBV3-1 to TRBJ2-5; 9 nucleotides agree with TRBD2. The CDR3 runs to 18 residues. In germline, CDR1 is LGHDT, CDR2 YNNKEL (reference sequence). Trimming took 0 bases from V and 2 from J; bases not matched to a gene: 10.

This clonotype occurred many times. The chain uses TRBV7-9 and TRBJ2-7, with D possibly matching TRBD2 (5 bases). CDR1 SEHNR and CDR2 FQNEAQ come from the germline V gene (reference sequence). The length of the CDR3 is 14 residues. V was trimmed by 2 bases and J by 1 base, leaving 9 bases between them. CDR3 nucleotides: TGTGCCAGCAGCTTACCGAGGGAATCCTACGAGCAGTACTTC. It specifies CASSLPRESYEQYF.

This clonotype was counted many times. The CDR3 region has the DNA TGCAGTGCTGGGACAGGGAGCAATCAGCCCCAGCATTTT. Translation: CSAGTGSNQPQHF. The chain uses TRBV20-1 and TRBJ1-5, with 9 bases aligning to TRBD1. From germline, CDR1 is DFQATT and CDR2 SNEGSKA (reference sequence). Losses at the gene ends were 5 bases for V and 1 base for J; bases not matched to a gene: 0. The length of the CDR3 is 13 residues.

This clonotype was observed at least ten times. The chain carries TRBV27 and TRBJ2-1; 10 nucleotides match TRBD2. The CDR3 length is 14 residues. V shed 6 bases, J shed 10 bases, and the junction held 9 bases outside the gene matches. CDR1 MNHEY and CDR2 SMNVEV come from the germline V gene (reference sequence). The CDR3: CASSLGLAEWEQFF. CDR3 bases: TGTGCCAGCAGCCTAGGACTAGCGGAATGGGAGCAGTTCTTC.